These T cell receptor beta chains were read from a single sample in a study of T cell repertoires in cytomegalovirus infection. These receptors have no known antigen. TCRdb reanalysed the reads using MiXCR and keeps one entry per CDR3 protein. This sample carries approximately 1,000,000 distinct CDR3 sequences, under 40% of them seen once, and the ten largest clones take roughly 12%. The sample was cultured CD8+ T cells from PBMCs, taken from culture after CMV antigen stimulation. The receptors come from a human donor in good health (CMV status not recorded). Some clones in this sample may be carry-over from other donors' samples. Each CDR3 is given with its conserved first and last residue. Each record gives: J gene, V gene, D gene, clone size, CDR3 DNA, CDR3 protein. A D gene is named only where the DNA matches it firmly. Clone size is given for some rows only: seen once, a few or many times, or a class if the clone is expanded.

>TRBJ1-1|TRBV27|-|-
TGTGCCAGCAGTCGGGGACACACCATGAACACTGAAGCTTTCTTT
CASSRGHTMNTEAFF
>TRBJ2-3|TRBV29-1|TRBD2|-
TGCAGCGTCCACCGAACGGGGGGGCCCGATACGCAGTATTTT
CSVHRTGGPDTQYF
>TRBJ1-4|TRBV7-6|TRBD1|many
TGTGCCAGCGGGAATTTTGGGACAGACCAAAAACTGTTTTTT
CASGNFGTDQKLFF
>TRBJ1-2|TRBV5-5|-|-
TGTGCCAGCAGCTTGCATGTCCGGCACCCGGCATCTAATGGCTACACCTTC
CASSLHVRHPASNGYTF
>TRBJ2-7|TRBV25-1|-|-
TGTGCCAGCAGTGAATATAATTGGAGGTACGAGCAGTACTTC
CASSEYNWRYEQYF
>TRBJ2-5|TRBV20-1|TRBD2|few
TGCAGTGCCCCCTGGGGGGGGACCCAGTACTTC
CSAPWGGTQYF
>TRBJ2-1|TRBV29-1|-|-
TGCAGCGTTGACGGGGTTATCCTCAACAATGAGCAGTTCTTC
CSVDGVILNNEQFF
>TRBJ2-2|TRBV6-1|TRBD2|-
TGTGCCACCCTCGACCGGGGGGGGGGAAACACCGGGGAGCTGTTTTTT
CATLDRGGGNTGELFF
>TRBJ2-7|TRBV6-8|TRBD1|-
TGTGCCAGCAGTTTCTTACGACGGGACAGGGACGAGCAGTACTTC
CASSFLRRDRDEQYF
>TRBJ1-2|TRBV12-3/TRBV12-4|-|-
TGTGCCAGCAGTTTAGGGCGGACATACCTCAACTATGGCTACACCTTC
CASSLGRTYLNYGYTF
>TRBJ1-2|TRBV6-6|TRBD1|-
TGTGCCAGCAGTTACCCGACAGGGGAAGGCTACACCTTC
CASSYPTGEGYTF
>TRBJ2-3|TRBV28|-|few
TGTGCCACCTTGGGACCCACAGATACGCAGTATTTT
CATLGPTDTQYF
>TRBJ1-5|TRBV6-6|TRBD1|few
TGTGCCAGCAGTTACGGGCAGGCAGGGGGGTCTGATCAGCCCCAGCATTTT
CASSYGQAGGSDQPQHF
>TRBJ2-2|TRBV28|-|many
TGTGCCAGCAGTAAGTGGTCGGGAAGTAACACCGGGGAGCTGTTTTTT
CASSKWSGSNTGELFF
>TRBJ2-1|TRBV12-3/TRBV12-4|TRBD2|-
TGTGCCAGCAGTGCGGGCGGGGGGCCCTACAATGAGCAGTTCTTC
CASSAGGGPYNEQFF
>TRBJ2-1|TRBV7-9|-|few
TGTGCCAGCAGCTTAGTCACCGGGACCAAGGGGTCCTACAATGAGCAGTTCTTC
CASSLVTGTKGSYNEQFF
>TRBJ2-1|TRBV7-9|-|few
TGTGCCAGCAGCTCGCGGCTTGAGCAGTTCTTC
CASSSRLEQFF
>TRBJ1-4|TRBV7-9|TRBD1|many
TGTGCCAGCGGCACACAGGGGGCACGCAATGAAAAACTGTTTTTT
CASGTQGARNEKLFF